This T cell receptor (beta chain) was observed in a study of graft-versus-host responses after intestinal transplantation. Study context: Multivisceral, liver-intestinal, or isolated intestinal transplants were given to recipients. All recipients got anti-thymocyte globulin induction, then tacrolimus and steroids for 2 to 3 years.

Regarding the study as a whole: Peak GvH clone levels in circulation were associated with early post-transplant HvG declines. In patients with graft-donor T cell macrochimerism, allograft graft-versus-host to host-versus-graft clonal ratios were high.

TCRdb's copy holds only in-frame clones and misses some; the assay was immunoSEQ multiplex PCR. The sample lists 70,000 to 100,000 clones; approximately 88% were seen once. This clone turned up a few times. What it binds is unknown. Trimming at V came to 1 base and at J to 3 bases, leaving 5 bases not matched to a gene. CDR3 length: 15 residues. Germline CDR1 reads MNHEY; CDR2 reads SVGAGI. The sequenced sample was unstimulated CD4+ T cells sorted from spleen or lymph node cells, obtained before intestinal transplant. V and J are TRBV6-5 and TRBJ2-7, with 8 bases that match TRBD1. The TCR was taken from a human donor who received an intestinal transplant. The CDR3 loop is CASSYYQGALYEQYF. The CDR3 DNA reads TGTGCCAGCAGTTACTATCAGGGGGCCCTCTACGAGCAGTACTTC.